The present entry profiles one TCR beta chain with its context. The data were obtained in a study of blood T cell repertoires in COVID-19. TCRdb's table, derived via immunoSEQ multiplex PCR, lists solely in-frame clones and lacks some. The table records about 88,000 clones, 87% of them present only once. Per germline, CDR1 SGHNT and CDR2 YENEEA. Trimming removed 2 bases from V and 0 bases from J, with 8 bases in between. The CDR3 totals 15 residues. This sequence was found in a male donor with acute or convalescent COVID-19. Sequencing was done on a sample of peripheral blood. This chain links TRBV11-3 with TRBJ2-1; no clear D. CDR3 DNA sequence: TGTGCCAGCAGCTTACGGGTCAGCTCCTACAATGAGCAGTTCTTC. It encodes CASSLRVSSYNEQFF. The whole variable domain, remainder taken from reference TRBV11-3 and TRBJ2-1, is EAGVVQSPRYKIIEKKQPVAFWCNPISGHNTLYWYLQNLGQGPELLIRYENEEAVDDSQLPKDRFSAERLKGVDSTLKIQPAELGDSAVYLCASSLRVSSYNEQFFGPGTRLTVL.